There are a few counts of the clone carrying this T cell receptor beta chain. As processed by the authors: Scientists estimated how many nucleated cells there were by amplifying reference gene primers. Generated by immunoSEQ multiplex PCR, the TCRdb table keeps only in-frame clones and is missing some. V and J calls and clone size are those listed in that table; D and trimming were worked out from the DNA. Here the sample spans 55,000 to 90,000 clones, 88% being singletons. Trimming pared 4 bases from V and 6 bases from J, leaving 13 bases between. The V gene's germline CDR1 is SGHKS and CDR2 YYEKEE (reference sequence). CDR3 length: 13 amino acids. This sample is part of a study of blood T cell repertoires in COVID-19. Background on the study: Acute and convalescent COVID-19 specimens originated in the United States, Italy and Spain. From T cells, B-cell-depleted T cells, or PBMCs came the material, which was cDNA or gDNA.

The specimen was peripheral blood. The chain links TRBV5-5 to TRBJ1-2; D is ambiguous. This TCR derives from a human donor in a cohort sampled during active COVID-19. CDR3 protein: CASSVGPEDGYTF. The CDR3 bases are TGTGCCAGCAGCGTGGGTCCTGAGGATGGCTACACCTTC.